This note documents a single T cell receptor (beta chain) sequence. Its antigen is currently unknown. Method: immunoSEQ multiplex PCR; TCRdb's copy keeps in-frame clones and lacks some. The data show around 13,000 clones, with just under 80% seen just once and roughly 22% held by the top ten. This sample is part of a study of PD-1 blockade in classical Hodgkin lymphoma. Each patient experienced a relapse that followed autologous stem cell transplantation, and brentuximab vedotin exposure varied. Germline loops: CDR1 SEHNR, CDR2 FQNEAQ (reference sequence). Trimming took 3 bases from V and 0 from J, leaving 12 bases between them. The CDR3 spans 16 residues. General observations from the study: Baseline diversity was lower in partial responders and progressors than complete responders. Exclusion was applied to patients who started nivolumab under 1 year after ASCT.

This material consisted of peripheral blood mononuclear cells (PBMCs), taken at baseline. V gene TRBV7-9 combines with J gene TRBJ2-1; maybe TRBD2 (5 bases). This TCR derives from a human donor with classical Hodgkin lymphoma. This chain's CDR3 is CASSLGLATSYNEQFF. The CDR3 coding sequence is TGTGCCAGCAGCTTGGGGTTAGCGACCTCCTACAATGAGCAGTTCTTC.